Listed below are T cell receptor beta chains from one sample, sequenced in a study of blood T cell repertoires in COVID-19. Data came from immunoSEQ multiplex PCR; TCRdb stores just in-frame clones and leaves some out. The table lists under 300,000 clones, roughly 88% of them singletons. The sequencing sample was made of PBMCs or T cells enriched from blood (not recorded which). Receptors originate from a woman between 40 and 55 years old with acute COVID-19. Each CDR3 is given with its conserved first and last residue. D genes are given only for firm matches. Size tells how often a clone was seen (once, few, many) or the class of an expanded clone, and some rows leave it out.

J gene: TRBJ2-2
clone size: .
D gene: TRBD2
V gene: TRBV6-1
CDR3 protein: CASSEWDGGAQATGELFF
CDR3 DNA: TGTGCCAGCAGTGAATGGGACGGGGGGGCTCAGGCGACCGGGGAGCTGTTTTTT

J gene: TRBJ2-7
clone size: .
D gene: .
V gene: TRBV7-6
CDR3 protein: CASSLGRGPYEQYF
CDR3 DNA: TGTGCCAGCAGCTTAGGGAGGGGCCCCTACGAGCAGTACTTC

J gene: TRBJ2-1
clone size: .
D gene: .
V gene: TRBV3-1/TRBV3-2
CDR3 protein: CASSPPGTFYNEQFF
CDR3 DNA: TGTGCCAGCAGCCCCCCCGGGACTTTCTACAATGAGCAGTTCTTC

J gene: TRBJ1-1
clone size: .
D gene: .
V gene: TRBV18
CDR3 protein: CASSAGGFDTEAFF
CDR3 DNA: TGTGCCAGCTCAGCGGGGGGGTTCGACACTGAAGCTTTCTTT

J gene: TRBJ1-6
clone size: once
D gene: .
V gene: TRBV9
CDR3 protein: CATRRAARARSYNSPLHF
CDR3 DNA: TGTGCCACCAGGAGGGCAGCGAGGGCTCGCTCCTATAATTCACCCCTCCACTTT

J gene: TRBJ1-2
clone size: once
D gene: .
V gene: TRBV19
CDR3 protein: CASSMADRILSGYTF
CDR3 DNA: TGTGCCAGTAGTATGGCAGACAGAATACTCTCGGGCTACACCTTC

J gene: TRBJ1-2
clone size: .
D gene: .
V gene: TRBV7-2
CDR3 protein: CASSLDSLGPGRTSGGYTF
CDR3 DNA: TGTGCCAGCAGCTTAGACTCTCTGGGGCCCGGTAGAACCTCCGGTGGCTACACCTTC

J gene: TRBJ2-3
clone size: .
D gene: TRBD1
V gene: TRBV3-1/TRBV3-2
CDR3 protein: CASSLTTRRTTGGTDTQYF
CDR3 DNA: TGTGCCAGCAGCCTAACAACTAGAAGGACGACAGGGGGCACAGATACGCAGTATTTT

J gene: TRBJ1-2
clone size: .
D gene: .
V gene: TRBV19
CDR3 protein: CASNNRNYGYTF
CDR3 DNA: TGTGCCAGTAATAACAGGAACTATGGCTACACCTTC

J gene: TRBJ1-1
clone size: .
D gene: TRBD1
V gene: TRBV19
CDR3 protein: CASSLTGGMNTEAFF
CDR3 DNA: TGTGCCAGTAGTTTGACAGGGGGAATGAACACTGAAGCTTTCTTT

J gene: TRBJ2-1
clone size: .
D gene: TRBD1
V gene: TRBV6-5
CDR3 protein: CASSYSGTGESNEQFF
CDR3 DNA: TGTGCCAGCAGTTACTCCGGGACAGGGGAGAGCAATGAGCAGTTCTTC

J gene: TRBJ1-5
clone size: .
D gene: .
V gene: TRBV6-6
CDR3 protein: CASETGQSDSNQPQHF
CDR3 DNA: TGTGCCAGCGAGACCGGACAGAGCGATAGCAATCAGCCCCAGCATTTT

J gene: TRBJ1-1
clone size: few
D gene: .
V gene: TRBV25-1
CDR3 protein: CASSSGTFLGAFF
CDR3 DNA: TGTGCCAGCAGTTCCGGGACATTTTTGGGAGCTTTCTTT

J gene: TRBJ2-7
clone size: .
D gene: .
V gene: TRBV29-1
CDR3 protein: CSVRTGLTRSYEQYF
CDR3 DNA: TGCAGCGTTCGTACCGGACTCACGCGCTCCTACGAGCAGTACTTC

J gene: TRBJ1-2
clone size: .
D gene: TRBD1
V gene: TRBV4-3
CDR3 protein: CASSSMGTGGAGYGYTF
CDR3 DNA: TGCGCCAGCAGCTCCATGGGGACAGGGGGCGCAGGCTATGGCTACACCTTC

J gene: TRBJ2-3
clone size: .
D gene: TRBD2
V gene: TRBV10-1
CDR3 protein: CASSVLAGALTDTQYF
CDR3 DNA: TGCGCCAGCAGTGTGCTAGCGGGGGCCCTCACAGATACGCAGTATTTT

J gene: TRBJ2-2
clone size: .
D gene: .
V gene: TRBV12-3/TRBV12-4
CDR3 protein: CASSFLPRGELFF
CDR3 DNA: TGTGCCAGCAGTTTTCTCCCCAGGGGGGAGCTGTTTTTT

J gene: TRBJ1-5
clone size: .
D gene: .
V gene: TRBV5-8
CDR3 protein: CASSFGDLVRPQHF
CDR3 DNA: TGTGCCAGCAGCTTTGGAGACCTGGTGAGGCCCCAGCATTTT

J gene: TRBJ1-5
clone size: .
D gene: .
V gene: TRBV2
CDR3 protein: CASSSRGGQPQHF
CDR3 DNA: TGTGCCAGCAGTTCAAGGGGTGGTCAGCCCCAGCATTTT

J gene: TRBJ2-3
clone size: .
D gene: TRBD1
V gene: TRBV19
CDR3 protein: CASSSGDRGTDTQYF
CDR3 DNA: TGTGCCAGTAGTAGCGGTGACAGGGGCACAGATACGCAGTATTTT

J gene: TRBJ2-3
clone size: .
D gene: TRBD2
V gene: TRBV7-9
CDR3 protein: CASSLGLAADTQYF
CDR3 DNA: TGTGCCAGCAGCCTAGGACTAGCGGCGGATACGCAGTATTTT

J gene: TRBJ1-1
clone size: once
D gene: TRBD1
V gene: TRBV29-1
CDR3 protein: CSASPRGQGNTEAFF
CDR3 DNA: TGCAGCGCATCCCCCCGGGGACAGGGAAACACTGAAGCTTTCTTT

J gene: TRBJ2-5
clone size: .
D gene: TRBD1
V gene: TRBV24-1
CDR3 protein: CATSDSHSTGIQETQYF
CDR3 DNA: TGTGCCACCAGTGATTCCCACTCGACAGGGATCCAAGAGACCCAGTACTTC

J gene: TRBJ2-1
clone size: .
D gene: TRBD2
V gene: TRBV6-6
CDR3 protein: CASSYSASGGDNEQFF
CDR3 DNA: TGTGCCAGCAGTTACTCGGCTAGCGGGGGGGACAATGAGCAGTTCTTC

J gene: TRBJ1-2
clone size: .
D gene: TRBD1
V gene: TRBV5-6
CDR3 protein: CASSPGGTATNYGYTF
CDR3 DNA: TGTGCCAGCAGCCCAGGAGGGACAGCTACTAACTATGGCTACACCTTC

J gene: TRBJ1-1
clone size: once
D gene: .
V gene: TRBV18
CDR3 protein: CASSPGFGHHTEAFF
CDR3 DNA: TGTGCCAGCTCACCAGGGTTTGGGCATCACACTGAAGCTTTCTTT

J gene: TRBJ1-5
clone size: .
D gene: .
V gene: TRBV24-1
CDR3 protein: CATSEAQGSNQPQHF
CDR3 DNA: TGTGCCACCAGTGAAGCACAGGGCAGCAATCAGCCCCAGCATTTT

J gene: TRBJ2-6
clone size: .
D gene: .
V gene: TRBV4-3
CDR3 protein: CASSQATGYGSGANVLTF
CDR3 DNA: TGCGCCAGCAGCCAAGCCACAGGGTATGGCTCTGGGGCCAACGTCCTGACTTTC

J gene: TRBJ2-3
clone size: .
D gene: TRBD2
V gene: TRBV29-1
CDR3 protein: CSVNPGLAGGPDTQYF
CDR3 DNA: TGCAGCGTTAATCCGGGACTAGCGGGGGGGCCAGATACGCAGTATTTT

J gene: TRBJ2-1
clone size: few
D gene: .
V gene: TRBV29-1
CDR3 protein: CSSKTRDEQFF
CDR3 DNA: TGCAGCTCAAAGACCCGGGATGAGCAGTTCTTC

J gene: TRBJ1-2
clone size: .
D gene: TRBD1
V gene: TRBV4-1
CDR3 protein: CASSQDQGAVGGYTF
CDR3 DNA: TGCGCCAGCAGCCAAGATCAGGGGGCGGTTGGTGGCTACACCTTC

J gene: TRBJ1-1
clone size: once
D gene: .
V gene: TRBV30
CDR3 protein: CAWRSAGGTEAFF
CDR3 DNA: TGTGCCTGGAGATCAGCTGGGGGGACTGAAGCTTTCTTT

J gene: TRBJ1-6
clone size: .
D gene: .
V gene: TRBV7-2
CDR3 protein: CASSLVVQYNSPLHF
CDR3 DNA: TGTGCCAGCAGCTTAGTTGTTCAGTATAATTCACCCCTCCACTTT

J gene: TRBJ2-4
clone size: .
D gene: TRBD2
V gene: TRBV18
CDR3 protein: CASSPGNQGGENIQYF
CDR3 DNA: TGTGCCAGCTCACCCGGGAACCAGGGAGGGGAAAACATTCAGTACTTC

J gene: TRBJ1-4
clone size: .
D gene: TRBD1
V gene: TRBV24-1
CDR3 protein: CATSDSTGANEKLFF
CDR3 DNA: TGTGCCACCAGTGACTCGACAGGGGCTAATGAAAAACTGTTTTTT

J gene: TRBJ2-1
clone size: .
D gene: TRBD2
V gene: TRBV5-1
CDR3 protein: CASSLSGTSYNEQFF
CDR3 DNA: TGCGCCAGCAGCCTCTCGGGGACTAGTTACAATGAGCAGTTCTTC

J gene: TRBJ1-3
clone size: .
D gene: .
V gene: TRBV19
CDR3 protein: CASSTQGGPGNTIYF
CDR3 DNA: TGTGCCAGTAGTACCCAGGGAGGGCCTGGAAACACCATATATTTT

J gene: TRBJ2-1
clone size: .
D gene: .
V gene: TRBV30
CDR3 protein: CAWSRGNEQFF
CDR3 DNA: TGTGCCTGGAGTAGGGGGAATGAGCAGTTCTTC

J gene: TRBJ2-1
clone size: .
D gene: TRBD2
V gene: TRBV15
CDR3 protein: CATSRFDGGALGEQFF
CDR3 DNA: TGTGCCACCAGCAGGTTTGACGGGGGGGCCTTAGGTGAGCAGTTCTTC

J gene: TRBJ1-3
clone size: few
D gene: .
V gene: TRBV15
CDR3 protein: CATSREEKGVGNTIYF
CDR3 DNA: TGTGCCACCAGCAGAGAGGAGAAGGGGGTTGGAAACACCATATATTTT

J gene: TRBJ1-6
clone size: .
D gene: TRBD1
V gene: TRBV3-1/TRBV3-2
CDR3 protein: CASSQPGGDSPLHF
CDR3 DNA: TGTGCCAGCAGCCAGCCAGGGGGCGATTCACCCCTCCACTTT

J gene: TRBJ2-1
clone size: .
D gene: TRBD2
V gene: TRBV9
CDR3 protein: CASSARLADEQFF
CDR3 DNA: TGTGCCAGCAGCGCCCGACTAGCGGATGAGCAGTTCTTC

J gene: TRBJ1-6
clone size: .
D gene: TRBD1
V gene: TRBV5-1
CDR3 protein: CASSSPGQGESPLHF
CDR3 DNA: TGCGCCAGCAGCTCCCCGGGACAGGGGGAATCACCCCTCCACTTT

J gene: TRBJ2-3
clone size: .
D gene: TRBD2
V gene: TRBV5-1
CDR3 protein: CASNPSGSTDTQYF
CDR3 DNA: TGCGCCAGCAACCCTAGCGGGAGCACAGATACGCAGTATTTT

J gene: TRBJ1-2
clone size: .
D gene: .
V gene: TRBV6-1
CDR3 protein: CASSEGRYGYTF
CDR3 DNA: TGTGCCAGCAGTGAAGGGAGATATGGCTACACCTTC

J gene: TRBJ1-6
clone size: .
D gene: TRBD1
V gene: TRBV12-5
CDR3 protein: CASQGANNSPLHF
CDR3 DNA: TGTGCTAGTCAGGGGGCCAATAATTCACCCCTCCACTTT

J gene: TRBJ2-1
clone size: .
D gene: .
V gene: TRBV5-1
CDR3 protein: CASSVLAGGYNEQFF
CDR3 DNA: TGCGCCAGCAGCGTGCTAGCAGGAGGCTACAATGAGCAGTTCTTC

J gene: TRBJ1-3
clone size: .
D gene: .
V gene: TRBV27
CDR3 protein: CASIYRAYGNTIYF
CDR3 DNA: TGTGCCAGCATATATAGAGCCTATGGAAACACCATATATTTT

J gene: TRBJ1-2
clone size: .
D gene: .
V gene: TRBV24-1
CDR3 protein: CATSDGAPNSGYTF
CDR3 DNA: TGTGCCACCAGTGATGGGGCTCCCAACTCCGGCTACACCTTC

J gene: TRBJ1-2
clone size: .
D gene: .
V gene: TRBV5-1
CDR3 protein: CASSLVVGEGGYTF
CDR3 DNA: TGCGCCAGCAGCTTGGTAGTAGGGGAAGGCGGCTACACCTTC

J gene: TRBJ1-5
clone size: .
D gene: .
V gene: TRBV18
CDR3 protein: CASSAGSLAQPQHF
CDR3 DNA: TGTGCCAGCTCGGCGGGGAGTCTCGCTCAGCCCCAGCATTTT

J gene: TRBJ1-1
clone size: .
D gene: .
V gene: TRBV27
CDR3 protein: CASSLFGVATEAFF
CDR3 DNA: TGTGCCAGCAGTTTATTCGGGGTTGCCACTGAAGCTTTCTTT

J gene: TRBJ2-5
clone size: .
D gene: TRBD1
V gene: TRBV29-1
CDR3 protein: CSGTGGDVTQYF
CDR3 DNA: TGCAGCGGGACAGGGGGTGATGTGACCCAGTACTTC

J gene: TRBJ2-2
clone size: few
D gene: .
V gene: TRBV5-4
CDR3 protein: CASSLVGTNTGELFF
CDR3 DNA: TGTGCCAGCAGCTTGGTCGGGACGAACACCGGGGAGCTGTTTTTT

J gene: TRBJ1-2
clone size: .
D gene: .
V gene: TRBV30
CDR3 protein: CAWSLGRGAYTF
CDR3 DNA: TGTGCCTGGAGTTTGGGGAGGGGCGCATACACCTTC

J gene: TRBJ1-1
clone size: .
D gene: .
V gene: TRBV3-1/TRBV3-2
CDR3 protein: CASSQDVYRLPEAFF
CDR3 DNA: TGTGCCAGCAGCCAAGATGTTTACAGGCTCCCTGAAGCTTTCTTT

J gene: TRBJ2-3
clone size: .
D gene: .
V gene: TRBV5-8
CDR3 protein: CASRVSEDTDTQYF
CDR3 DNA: TGTGCCAGCAGGGTCTCTGAGGACACAGATACGCAGTATTTT